This T cell receptor beta chain was recovered during a study of blood T cell repertoires in COVID-19. Germline lookup yields CDR1 MGHRA and CDR2 YSYEKL. The V end was cut by 3 bases, the J end by 2 bases, with 12 bases between. The CDR3 consists of 15 residues. Sequencing was performed with immunoSEQ multiplex PCR; in TCRdb, only in-frame clones are kept and a portion is missing. The sample gives around 320,000 clones, around 92% of which show up once; less than 3% is in the top ten. This sequence was found in a woman aged 45-65 years who had been exposed to COVID-19. The sample comprised PBMCs or T cells enriched from blood (not recorded which). V is TRBV4-1 and J is TRBJ2-3, with D perhaps matching TRBD2 (5 bases). In DNA, the CDR3 is TGCGCCAGCAGCCACCCCCTAGCCGTCACAGATACGCAGTATTTT. Its translation is CASSHPLAVTDTQYF.